What follows is one T cell receptor beta chain and its context. The data are from a study of blood T cell repertoires in COVID-19. Study overall: Acute-phase and convalescent COVID-19 samples originated in the United States, Italy and Spain. In each case, the material was cDNA or gDNA derived from T cells, B-cell-depleted T cells, or PBMCs.

Methods used by the authors: Estimated nucleated cell counts came from reference gene primer amplification. Using immunoSEQ multiplex PCR, the repertoire was profiled, and TCRdb retains in-frame clones only, with some absent. V, J and clone size were drawn from that table, and D and trimming were deduced from the DNA. The profile shows 250,000 to 300,000 clones, 90% to 95% of them singletons. This CDR3 is 13 amino acids long. Germline assignment: CDR1 LNHDA and CDR2 SQIVND (reference sequence). V was cut by 11 bases and J by 8 bases, with 21 bases left in between. Sequencing was carried out using PBMCs or T cells enriched from blood (not recorded which). The chain joins TRBV19 to TRBJ1-2, with a possible D match to TRBD1 (5 bases). The sequence came from a human donor in a cohort exposed to, infected with or recovered from COVID-19 (not recorded which). The donor label of this sample is uncertain. CDR3 sequence (DNA): TGTGCCGTACTCCAGGGAGGGGCGGCCGGCTACACCTTC. Encoded protein: CAVLQGGAAGYTF.